The clone carrying this T cell receptor beta chain was counted at least ten times. The antigen is undetermined. The CDR3 runs 14 residues. CDR1 is LNHDA and CDR2 is SQIVND in the germline V gene (reference sequence). V gave up 6 bases and J gave up 1 base, with 10 bases separating them. The record originates from a study of T cell repertoires in cytomegalovirus infection. Study at large: Indicated by public TCR beta signatures were CMV infection and matching HLA type.

Study-level results: Cumulative public TCR beta family frequency identified carriers of CMV plus the relevant HLA. The ex vivo response was dominated by HLA-C-restricted CMV-specific TCR beta clonotypes.

From the reads, TCRdb called clonotypes with MiXCR, one entry per CDR3 protein. The sample contains 400,000 to 550,000 distinct CDR3 sequences, about 11% of which appear only once. The TCR sequence derives from a human donor in good health (CMV status not recorded). Some clones in this sample may be carry-over from other donors' samples. The genes are TRBV19 and TRBJ1-5; D ambiguous. The sample comprised PBMCs. This chain's CDR3 is CASRAAGSNQPQHF. CDR3 nucleotides: TGTGCCAGTAGGGCGGCGGGAAGCAATCAGCCCCAGCATTTT.